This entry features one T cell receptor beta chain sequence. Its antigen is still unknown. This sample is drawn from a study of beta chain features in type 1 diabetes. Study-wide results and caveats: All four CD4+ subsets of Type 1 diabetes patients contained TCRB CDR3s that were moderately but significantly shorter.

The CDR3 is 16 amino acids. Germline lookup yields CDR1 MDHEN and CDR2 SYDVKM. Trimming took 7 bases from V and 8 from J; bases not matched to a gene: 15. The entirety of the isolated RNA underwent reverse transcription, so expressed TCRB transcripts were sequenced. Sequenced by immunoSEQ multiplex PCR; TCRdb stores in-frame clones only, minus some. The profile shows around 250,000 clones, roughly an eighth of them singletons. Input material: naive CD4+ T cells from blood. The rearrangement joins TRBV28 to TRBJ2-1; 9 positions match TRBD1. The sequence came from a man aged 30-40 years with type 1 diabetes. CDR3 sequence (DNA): TGTGCCAGCATCACCACCGGGCACAGGGGGCCAGATGAGCAGTTCTTC. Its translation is CASITTGHRGPDEQFF.